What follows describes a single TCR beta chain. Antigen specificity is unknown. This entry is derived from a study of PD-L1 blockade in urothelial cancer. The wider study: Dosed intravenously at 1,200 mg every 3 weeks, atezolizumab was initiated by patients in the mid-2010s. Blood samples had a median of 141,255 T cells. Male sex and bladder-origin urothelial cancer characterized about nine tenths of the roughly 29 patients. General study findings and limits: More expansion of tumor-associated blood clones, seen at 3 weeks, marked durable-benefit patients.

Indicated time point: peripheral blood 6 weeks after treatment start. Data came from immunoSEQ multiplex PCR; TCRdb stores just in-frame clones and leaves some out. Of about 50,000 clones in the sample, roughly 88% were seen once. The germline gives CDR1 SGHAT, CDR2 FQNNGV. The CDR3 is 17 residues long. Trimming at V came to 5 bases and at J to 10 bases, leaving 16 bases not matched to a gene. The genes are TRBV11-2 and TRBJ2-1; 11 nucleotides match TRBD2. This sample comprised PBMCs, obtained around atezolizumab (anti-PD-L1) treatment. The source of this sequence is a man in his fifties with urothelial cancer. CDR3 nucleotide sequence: TGTGCCAGCAGCCCTATAACGGGACTAGCGGACTACGGGGAGCAGTTCTTC. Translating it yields CASSPITGLADYGEQFF.